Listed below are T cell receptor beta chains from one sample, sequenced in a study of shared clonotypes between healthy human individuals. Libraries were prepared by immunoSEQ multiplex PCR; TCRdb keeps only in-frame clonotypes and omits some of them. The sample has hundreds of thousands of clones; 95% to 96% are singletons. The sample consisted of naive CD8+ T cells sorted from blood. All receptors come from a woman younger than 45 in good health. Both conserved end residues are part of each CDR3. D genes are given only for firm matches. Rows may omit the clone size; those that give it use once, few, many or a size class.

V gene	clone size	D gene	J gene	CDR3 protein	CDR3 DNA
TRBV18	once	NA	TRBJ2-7	CASSAASGLTTAYEQYF	TGTGCCAGCTCAGCAGCATCGGGACTCACTACGGCCTACGAGCAGTACTTC
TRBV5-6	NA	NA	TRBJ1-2	CASSLVEGNYGYTF	TGTGCCAGCAGCTTGGTTGAGGGGAACTATGGCTACACCTTC
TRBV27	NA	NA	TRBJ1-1	CASSNLGGEAFF	TGTGCCAGCAGTAATCTTGGGGGGGAAGCTTTCTTT
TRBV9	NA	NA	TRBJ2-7	CASSHTPGDSYEQYF	TGTGCCAGCAGCCACACTCCAGGAGATTCCTACGAGCAGTACTTC
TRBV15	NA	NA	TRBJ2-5	CATSNGQPQETQYF	TGTGCCACCAGCAACGGACAGCCCCAAGAGACCCAGTACTTC
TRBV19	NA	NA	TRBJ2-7	CASSALGAETTLEQYF	TGTGCCAGTAGTGCTCTAGGGGCAGAGACTACGCTGGAGCAGTACTTC
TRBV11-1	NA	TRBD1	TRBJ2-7	CASSISSGTGVYEQYF	TGTGCCAGCAGCATCTCATCCGGGACAGGGGTCTACGAGCAGTACTTC
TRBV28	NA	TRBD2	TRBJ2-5	CASRLRLAGEAIQIAQYF	TGTGCCAGCAGACTTAGACTAGCGGGGGAAGCCATCCAAATCGCCCAGTACTTC
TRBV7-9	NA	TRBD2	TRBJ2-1	CASSLASGTYNEQFF	TGTGCCAGCAGCTTAGCCAGCGGGACCTACAATGAGCAGTTCTTC
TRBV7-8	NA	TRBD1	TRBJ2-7	CASSRLQGAHEQYF	TGTGCCAGCAGCCGACTTCAGGGGGCACACGAGCAGTACTTC
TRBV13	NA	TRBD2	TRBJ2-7	CASSSPGLAGGNEQYF	TGTGCCAGCAGCTCCCCCGGACTAGCGGGAGGGAACGAGCAGTACTTC
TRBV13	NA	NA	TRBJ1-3	CASSEGSGNTIYF	TGTGCCAGCAGCGAGGGCTCTGGAAACACCATATATTTT
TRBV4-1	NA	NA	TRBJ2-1	CASSPGLARSSYNEQFF	TGCGCCAGCAGCCCAGGCCTGGCTCGGAGCTCCTACAATGAGCAGTTCTTC
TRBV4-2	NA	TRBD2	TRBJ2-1	CASSQVWEGGLGHNEQFF	TGTGCCAGCAGCCAGGTGTGGGAAGGGGGACTAGGGCACAATGAGCAGTTCTTC
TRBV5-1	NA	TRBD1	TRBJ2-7	CASSLTGGLNYEQYF	TGCGCCAGCAGCTTGACAGGGGGATTGAACTACGAGCAGTACTTC
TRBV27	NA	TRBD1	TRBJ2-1	CASSLRQGANEQFF	TGTGCCAGCAGTTTGAGACAGGGGGCAAATGAGCAGTTCTTC
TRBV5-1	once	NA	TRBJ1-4	CASSLVSGRNEKLFF	TGCGCCAGCAGCTTGGTTTCGGGGCGGAATGAAAAGCTGTTTTTT
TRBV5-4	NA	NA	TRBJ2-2	CASSDALRSTGELFF	TGTGCCAGCAGCGATGCCCTCCGCTCCACCGGGGAGCTGTTTTTT
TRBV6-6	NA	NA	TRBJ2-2	CASSHTGELFF	TGTGCCAGCAGCCACACCGGGGAGCTGTTTTTT
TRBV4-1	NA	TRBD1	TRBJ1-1	CASSQGQGLNTEAFF	TGCGCCAGCAGCCAAGGACAGGGGTTGAACACTGAAGCTTTCTTT
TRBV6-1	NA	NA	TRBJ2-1	CASSETLKQFF	TGTGCCAGCAGTGAAACTCTCAAGCAGTTCTTC
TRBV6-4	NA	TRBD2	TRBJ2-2	CASSPGLAGNTGELFF	TGTGCCAGCAGCCCGGGACTAGCGGGTAACACCGGGGAGCTGTTTTTT
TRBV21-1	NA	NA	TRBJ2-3	CASIPRRSGRKGEYF	TGTGCCAGCATCCCAAGGCGGAGCGGGAGAAAGGGGGAGTATTTT
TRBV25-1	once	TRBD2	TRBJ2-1	CASSASGSYNEQFF	TGTGCCAGCAGTGCTAGCGGCTCCTACAATGAGCAGTTCTTC
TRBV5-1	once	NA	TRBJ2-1	CASSLGHGMVGYNEQFF	TGCGCCAGCAGCTTGGGACACGGGATGGTTGGCTACAATGAGCAGTTCTTC
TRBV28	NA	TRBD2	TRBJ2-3	CATRPLLAAFPDTQYF	TGTGCCACAAGACCCTTACTAGCGGCCTTCCCAGATACGCAGTATTTT
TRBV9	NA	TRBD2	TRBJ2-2	CAGSVASDSGSPDTGELFF	TGTGCCGGCAGCGTAGCTTCGGATAGCGGGAGTCCCGACACCGGGGAGCTGTTTTTT
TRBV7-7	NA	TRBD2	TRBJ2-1	CASSPGLASNEQFF	TGTGCCAGCAGCCCGGGACTAGCGTCGAATGAGCAGTTCTTC
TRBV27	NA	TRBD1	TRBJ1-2	CASSYGTAGNYGYTF	TGTGCCAGCAGTTACGGGACAGCTGGTAACTATGGCTACACCTTC